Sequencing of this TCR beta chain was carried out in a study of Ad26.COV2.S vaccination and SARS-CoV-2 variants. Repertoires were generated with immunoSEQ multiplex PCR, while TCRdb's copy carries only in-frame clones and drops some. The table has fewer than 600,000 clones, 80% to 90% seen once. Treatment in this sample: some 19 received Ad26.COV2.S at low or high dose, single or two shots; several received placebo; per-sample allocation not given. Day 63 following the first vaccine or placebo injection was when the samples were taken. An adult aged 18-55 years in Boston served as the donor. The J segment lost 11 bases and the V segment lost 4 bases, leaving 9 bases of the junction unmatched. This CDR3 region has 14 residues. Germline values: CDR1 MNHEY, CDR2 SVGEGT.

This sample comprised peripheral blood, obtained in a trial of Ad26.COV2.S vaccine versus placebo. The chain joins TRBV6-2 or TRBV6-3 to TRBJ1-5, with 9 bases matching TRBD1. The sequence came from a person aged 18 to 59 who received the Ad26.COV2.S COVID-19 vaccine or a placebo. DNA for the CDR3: TGTGCCAGCAGTTGGGGACAGGGAAAAGTATCCCAGCATTTT. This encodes CASSWGQGKVSQHF.